This is a list of T cell receptor beta chains from one sample in a study of T cell responses to AZD1222 COVID-19 vaccine. The repertoire was sequenced with immunoSEQ multiplex PCR; TCRdb's copy has only in-frame clones and lacks some. The table shows 150,000 or so clones, with 80% to 90% occurring only once. The sample was peripheral blood, taken on day 0 of MenACWY control vaccination. The receptors here all came from an adult in good health. CDR3s include the opening cysteine and the closing phenylalanine or tryptophan. A D gene is named only where the DNA matches it firmly. Not all rows give a size; the values are once, few, many and, for expanded clones, a class.

TRBV27	NA	NA	TRBJ1-2	CASSLGALYGYTF	TGTGCCAGCAGTTTAGGGGCCCTCTATGGCTACACCTTC
TRBV3-1/TRBV3-2	NA	once	TRBJ2-2	CASSPRRGLGTGELFF	TGTGCCAGCAGCCCCCGCAGGGGACTGGGAACCGGGGAGCTGTTTTTT
TRBV19	TRBD1	NA	TRBJ1-6	CASSITGAPGSPLHF	TGTGCCAGTAGTATCACAGGGGCCCCTGGATCACCCCTCCACTTT
TRBV4-1	TRBD1	NA	TRBJ1-4	CASSPGTGRWEKLFF	TGCGCCAGCAGCCCGGGGACAGGGAGATGGGAAAAACTGTTTTTT
TRBV18	NA	NA	TRBJ1-4	CASSRGTGSNEKLFF	TGTGCCAGCTCGCGAGGGACGGGATCTAATGAAAAACTGTTTTTT
TRBV18	NA	NA	TRBJ2-7	CASSSGDAYEQYF	TGTGCCAGCTCATCCGGAGACGCCTACGAGCAGTACTTC
TRBV28	TRBD2	NA	TRBJ2-3	CASSTGLAGGPTTDTQYF	TGTGCCAGCAGTACAGGACTAGCGGGGGGGCCGACGACAGATACGCAGTATTTT
TRBV3-1/TRBV3-2	TRBD2	few	TRBJ2-3	CASSQEWGGGANTDTQYF	TGTGCCAGCAGCCAAGAATGGGGCGGGGGGGCAAACACAGATACGCAGTATTTT
TRBV24-1	TRBD1	NA	TRBJ2-3	CATWDRGTDTQYF	TGTGCCACCTGGGACAGGGGCACAGATACGCAGTATTTT
TRBV11-1	NA	once	TRBJ1-1	CASSPSLNTEAFF	TGTGCCAGCAGCCCGTCCCTGAACACTGAAGCTTTCTTT
TRBV6-5	NA	few	TRBJ1-5	CASTPDPNSNQPQHF	TGTGCCAGCACCCCGGACCCCAATAGCAATCAGCCCCAGCATTTT
TRBV7-2	TRBD1	NA	TRBJ2-5	CASSIDRGRETQYF	TGTGCCAGCAGCATAGACAGGGGGCGGGAGACCCAGTACTTC
TRBV7-9	NA	NA	TRBJ1-3	CASSPSARADTIYF	TGTGCCAGCAGCCCATCAGCCAGGGCGGACACCATATATTTT
TRBV7-6	TRBD1	NA	TRBJ2-3	CASSYTGQGSADTQYF	TGTGCCAGCAGCTACACAGGACAGGGGTCGGCAGATACGCAGTATTTT
TRBV19	NA	NA	TRBJ2-1	CASKTGSVYNEQFF	TGTGCCAGTAAAACGGGGAGTGTCTACAATGAGCAGTTCTTC
TRBV11-2	NA	few	TRBJ2-3	CASVISGGADTQYF	TGTGCCAGCGTAATCTCCGGGGGAGCAGATACGCAGTATTTT
TRBV14	TRBD1	NA	TRBJ2-7	CASSQTGGKDEQYF	TGTGCCAGCAGCCAAACAGGGGGGAAGGACGAGCAGTACTTC
TRBV19	NA	NA	TRBJ1-5	CASHRVGDDQPQHF	TGTGCCAGTCATAGGGTAGGGGATGATCAGCCCCAGCATTTT
TRBV4-2	NA	NA	TRBJ1-1	CASSHSGLLNTEAFF	TGTGCCAGCAGCCACTCGGGACTCCTGAACACTGAAGCTTTCTTT
TRBV4-1	TRBD1	once	TRBJ2-4	CASSQVLGTVGIQYF	TGCGCCAGCAGCCAAGTTTTAGGGACAGTGGGCATTCAGTACTTC
TRBV3-1/TRBV3-2	TRBD1	NA	TRBJ1-5	CASSREGATESNQPQHF	TGTGCCAGCAGTCGAGAGGGGGCGACGGAAAGCAATCAGCCCCAGCATTTT
TRBV12-5	NA	NA	TRBJ1-2	CASGPGTSSGYTF	TGTGCTAGCGGCCCTGGGACTTCCTCTGGCTACACCTTC
TRBV9	TRBD2	NA	TRBJ2-5	CASGTLAGEETQYF	TGTGCCAGTGGCACACTAGCGGGAGAAGAGACCCAGTACTTC
TRBV6-5	TRBD2	NA	TRBJ2-7	CASSSSGSSYEQYF	TGTGCCAGCAGCTCGAGCGGGAGCTCCTACGAGCAGTACTTC
TRBV9	NA	NA	TRBJ2-5	CASSPQGGTAFSTQYF	TGTGCCAGCAGCCCCCAAGGAGGGACAGCCTTTTCCACCCAGTACTTC
TRBV7-9	TRBD1	NA	TRBJ1-1	CASSPRRGQGADTEAFF	TGTGCCAGCAGCCCAAGGCGGGGACAGGGGGCGGACACTGAAGCTTTCTTT
TRBV13	NA	NA	TRBJ1-2	CASSLKDARFDGYTF	TGTGCCAGCAGCTTAAAAGATGCGCGGTTTGATGGCTACACCTTC
TRBV2	NA	NA	TRBJ1-3	CASTQSPDGNTIYF	TGTGCCAGCACCCAAAGTCCGGATGGAAACACCATATATTTT
TRBV10-3	TRBD1	NA	TRBJ1-1	CAIKVDTGENTEAFF	TGTGCCATCAAAGTCGATACAGGGGAGAACACTGAAGCTTTCTTT
TRBV2	TRBD1	few	TRBJ1-5	CASSRTGLGDQPQHF	TGTGCCAGCAGTCGGACAGGGTTAGGGGATCAGCCCCAGCATTTT
TRBV11-2	NA	NA	TRBJ2-1	CASSLDSSVDSYNEQFF	TGTGCCAGCAGCTTAGATAGTAGCGTGGACTCCTACAATGAGCAGTTCTTC
TRBV4-2	NA	NA	TRBJ1-1	CASSQDLGRTNTEAFF	TGTGCCAGCAGCCAAGATCTAGGACGAACGAACACTGAAGCTTTCTTT
TRBV9	TRBD1	NA	TRBJ2-3	CASSVGDRGEADTQYF	TGTGCCAGCAGCGTAGGGGACAGGGGTGAGGCAGATACGCAGTATTTT
TRBV28	TRBD2	once	TRBJ2-3	CASSLGGLRTDTQYF	TGTGCCAGCAGTTTAGGGGGACTACGCACAGATACGCAGTATTTT
TRBV6-5	NA	once	TRBJ1-6	CASSRGIPNSPLHF	TGTGCCAGCAGTCGGGGAATACCAAATTCACCCCTCCACTTT
TRBV18	NA	NA	TRBJ1-4	CASSPAESSTNEKLFF	TGTGCCAGCTCACCAGCCGAGAGCTCAACTAATGAAAAACTGTTTTTT
TRBV27	TRBD2	NA	TRBJ2-7	CASRGGGGTSGRLYEQYF	TGTGCCAGCAGGGGGGGCGGCGGGACTAGCGGGAGGTTGTACGAGCAGTACTTC
TRBV30	TRBD1	NA	TRBJ1-2	CAWSGDSPNYGYTF	TGTGCCTGGAGTGGGGACAGTCCTAACTATGGCTACACCTTC
TRBV9	NA	NA	TRBJ1-2	CASSVGGNDYGYTF	TGTGCCAGCAGCGTCGGTGGGAACGACTATGGCTACACCTTC
TRBV28	NA	once	TRBJ1-5	CASSLPDTWGDQPQHF	TGTGCCAGCAGTTTACCGGACACGTGGGGCGATCAGCCCCAGCATTTT
TRBV6-4	NA	NA	TRBJ1-4	CASSTGQVFNEKLFF	TGTGCCAGCAGTACAGGGCAGGTCTTTAATGAAAAACTGTTTTTT
TRBV5-1	TRBD2	NA	TRBJ2-1	CASSLLGTSGSYEQFF	TGCGCCAGCAGCTTGTTAGGAACTAGCGGGAGCTATGAGCAGTTCTTC
TRBV6-5	NA	few	TRBJ2-7	CASSYTLFSRSYEQYF	TGTGCCAGCAGTTACACCCTTTTTAGCAGATCCTACGAGCAGTACTTC
TRBV3-1/TRBV3-2	NA	NA	TRBJ1-4	CASSTFEGQTEKLFF	TGTGCCAGCAGCACCTTTGAGGGGCAGACTGAAAAACTGTTTTTT
TRBV5-6	NA	once	TRBJ1-2	CASTLWTEALYGYTF	TGTGCCAGCACCTTATGGACAGAAGCACTCTATGGCTACACCTTC
TRBV19	TRBD1	NA	TRBJ2-7	CASSPDRTYEQYF	TGTGCCAGTAGCCCGGACAGGACCTACGAGCAGTACTTC
TRBV29-1	NA	few	TRBJ2-5	CSVEARGAQYF	TGCAGCGTTGAAGCCAGGGGGGCCCAGTACTTC
TRBV5-6	NA	NA	TRBJ2-7	CASSSNENYEQYF	TGTGCCAGCAGCTCAAATGAGAACTACGAGCAGTACTTC
TRBV9	NA	NA	TRBJ2-1	CASSVGAYNEQFF	TGTGCCAGCAGCGTAGGGGCCTACAATGAGCAGTTCTTC
TRBV19	NA	NA	TRBJ1-2	CATHRENIYGYTF	TGTGCCACCCATCGGGAGAACATCTATGGCTACACCTTC
TRBV7-2	NA	NA	TRBJ1-2	CASSLSPGQNGYTF	TGTGCCAGCAGCTTATCTCCCGGACAGAATGGCTACACCTTC
TRBV7-9	TRBD2	NA	TRBJ2-1	CASSLDGTSGWDEQFF	TGTGCCAGCAGTCTCGACGGGACTAGCGGGTGGGATGAGCAGTTCTTC
TRBV9	TRBD2	NA	TRBJ2-7	CASSAGGRYEQYF	TGTGCCAGCAGCGCGGGGGGTCGCTACGAGCAGTACTTC
TRBV5-4	NA	NA	TRBJ2-5	CASSLVGETQYF	TGTGCCAGCAGCTTGGTGGGAGAGACCCAGTACTTC
TRBV4-3	TRBD1	NA	TRBJ2-1	CASSQALMDRVNNEQFF	TGCGCCAGCAGCCAGGCCTTAATGGACAGGGTAAACAATGAGCAGTTCTTC
TRBV11-2	TRBD1	NA	TRBJ1-2	CASSLSGTGVPRANYGYTF	TGTGCCAGCAGCCTCTCCGGGACAGGGGTCCCCAGGGCTAACTATGGCTACACCTTC
TRBV18	NA	NA	TRBJ1-2	CASSPQQGIANYGYTF	TGTGCCAGCTCACCACAGCAGGGTATAGCTAACTATGGCTACACCTTC
TRBV5-1	TRBD1	NA	TRBJ1-5	CASSLWAGGDQPQHF	TGCGCCAGCAGCTTGTGGGCAGGGGGCGATCAGCCCCAGCATTTT
TRBV5-1	NA	NA	TRBJ2-3	CASSLGTGTDTQYF	TGCGCCAGCAGCTTAGGGACGGGCACAGATACGCAGTATTTT
TRBV19	NA	once	TRBJ1-2	CASFRVGYGYTF	TGTGCCAGTTTTAGAGTTGGCTATGGCTACACCTTC